This entry lists 5 T cell receptor beta chains sequenced from one sample in a study of T cells in Graves' hyperthyroidism and ophthalmopathy. Researchers took RNA transcripts and amplified the TCR beta CDR3 regions from them. Using the HTBI primer set, a first-round RT-PCR was run on the TCR CDR3. TCRdb re-derived calls from the multiplex PCR reads in MiXCR, one entry per CDR3 protein. The sample records a few hundred thousand distinct CDR3 sequences, roughly an eighth being singletons. The sample consisted of blood. The receptors were sampled from a woman between 18 and 30 years old with Graves' hyperthyroidism.

This clonotype has a count of ten or more. The chain has TRBV6-1 and TRBJ1-1; D gene ambiguous. This CDR3 comprises 13 residues. The V gene lost 6 bases and the J gene lost 0 bases, with 8 bases spanning the gap. Per germline, CDR1 MNHNS and CDR2 SASEGT. The CDR3 coding sequence is TGTGCCAGCAGGGTAGAGCTGAACACTGAAGCTTTCTTT. Encoded protein: CASRVELNTEAFF.

In its sample, this clonotype was seen many times. The chain couples TRBV5-1 to TRBJ2-7, with 7 bases matching TRBD1. The germline gives CDR1 SGHRS, CDR2 YFSETQ. The CDR3 spans 15 residues. The J segment lost 5 bases and the V segment lost 0 bases, leaving 8 bases of the junction unmatched. The CDR3 protein is CASSLAVTGSDEQYF. CDR3 sequence (DNA): TGCGCCAGCAGCTTGGCCGTGACAGGGAGCGACGAGCAGTACTTC.

This clonotype was recorded many times. The chain combines TRBV28 with TRBJ1-5; D is unclear. The V end was cut by 4 bases, the J end by 4 bases, with 14 bases between. CDR3 length: 15 amino acids. CDR1 and CDR2 from the germline V gene are MDHEN and SYDVKM. Written as DNA, the CDR3 is TGTGCCAGCAGTTCGAAGGGCCAAGGTAATCAGCCCCAGCATTTT. This sequence encodes CASSSKGQGNQPQHF.

This clonotype was detected a few times. V is TRBV30 and J is TRBJ2-7, with TRBD2 matching 10 bases. V lost 7 bases to trimming and J lost 4 bases; unmatched junction nucleotides: 10. This CDR3 region has 14 residues. Germline assignment: CDR1 GTSNPN and CDR2 SVGIG (reference sequence). Here the CDR3 reads CAFKALAGDYEQYF. CDR3 DNA: TGTGCCTTCAAAGCTCTAGCGGGAGATTACGAGCAGTACTTC.

In its sample, this clonotype was seen many times. The rearrangement uses TRBV7-2 and TRBJ2-7; 12 bases match TRBD2. Germline values: CDR1 SGHTA, CDR2 FQGNSA. Trimming cost V 5 bases and J 2 bases; bases outside gene matches: 1. The CDR3 loop spans 14 amino acids. CDR3 loop: CASSRLAGAYEQYF. In nucleotides, the CDR3 is TGTGCCAGCAGCCGACTAGCGGGGGCCTACGAGCAGTACTTC. Full variable domain (rest looked up from reference TRBV7-2 and TRBJ2-7): GAGVSQSPSNKVTEKGKDVELRCDPISGHTALYWYRQSLGQGLEFLIYFQGNSAPDKSGLPSDRFSAERTGGSVSTLTIQRTQQEDSAVYLCASSRLAGAYEQYFGPGTRLTVT.